A single sample gave rise to the 8 T cell receptor beta chains below, sequenced in a study of blood T cell repertoires in COVID-19. Measured with immunoSEQ multiplex PCR; TCRdb has only the in-frame clones, and not every one. The table lists approximately 250,000 clones, around 88% of them singletons. The material sequenced was PBMCs or T cells enriched from blood (not recorded which). The receptors were gathered from a woman between 25 and 40 years old who had recovered from COVID-19.

The chain uses TRBV19 and TRBJ2-3; 9 bases fit TRBD2. CDR1 is LNHDA, CDR2 SQIVND, per germline (reference sequence). CDR3 size: 15 residues. V dropped 7 bases and J dropped 3; count of bases not matched to a gene: 8. The CDR3 DNA sequence: TGTGCCAGTACTCCTGCAGCGGGAGGAACAGATACGCAGTATTTT. Translating gives CASTPAAGGTDTQYF.

The rearrangement links TRBV30 to TRBJ2-7; D remains unclear. This CDR3 is built from 11 residues. Trimming left V 4 bases short and J 5 bases short, with 9 bases between. CDR1 is GTSNPN and CDR2 is SVGIG in the germline V gene (reference sequence). DNA of the CDR3: TGTGCCTGGATCCGCGAGGACGAGCAGTACTTC. It codes for CAWIREDEQYF. Full variable domain (remainder filled in from reference TRBV30 and TRBJ2-7): SQTIHQWPATLVQPVGSPLSLECTVEGTSNPNLYWYRQAAGRGLQLLFYSVGIGQISSEVPQNLSASRPQDRQFILSSKKLLLSDSGFYLCAWIREDEQYFGPGTRLTVT.

This chain connects TRBV28 to TRBJ1-2; 7 bases are shared with TRBD1. The CDR3 contains 12 residues. Germline V gene data show CDR1 as MDHEN and CDR2 as SYDVKM. V was clipped by 5 bases and J by 5 bases; unmatched bases: 2. The CDR3 DNA is TGTGCCAGCAGTGGGACAGCGTATGGCTACACCTTC. Amino acid sequence: CASSGTAYGYTF.

This chain connects TRBV6-5 to TRBJ2-1; 7 bases align to TRBD2. J lost 3 bases, V lost 4 bases, and 9 bases had no gene match. This CDR3 region has 16 residues. Germline V gene sequence: CDR1 MNHEY, CDR2 SVGAGI. In DNA, the CDR3 is TGTGCCAGCAGTTGGGCTAGCGGCAATCTCTACAATGAGCAGTTCTTC. Translated, it gives CASSWASGNLYNEQFF.

This clone was seen repeatedly, ten times or more. The J gene is TRBJ2-3, the V gene TRBV28; 12 bases are a match to TRBD2. Per germline, CDR1 MDHEN and CDR2 SYDVKM. This CDR3 has 15 residues. Unmatched junction bases numbered 4, after V lost 6 bases and J lost 3 bases. Here the CDR3 reads CASRTTSGRTDTQYF. DNA for the CDR3: TGTGCCAGCAGGACGACTAGCGGGAGAACAGATACGCAGTATTTT.

The V and J genes are TRBV29-1 and TRBJ1-5; D is unresolved. In germline, CDR1 is SQVTM, CDR2 ANQGSEA. The CDR3 consists of 13 residues. V dropped 4 bases and J dropped 6 bases, with 13 bases sitting between them. The CDR3: CSVGGVAGQPQHF. The CDR3, as DNA: TGCAGCGTTGGAGGAGTGGCGGGTCAGCCCCAGCATTTT.

The V gene is TRBV7-9, the J gene TRBJ2-6; 11 bases agree with TRBD2. CDR3 length: 19 residues. After removal of 1 base from V and 0 bases from J, the junction contained 5 bases not matched to a gene. Germline values: CDR1 SEHNR, CDR2 FQNEAQ (reference sequence). The CDR3 nucleotides read TGTGCCAGCAGCTTAGAGGGACTAGCGGCCCTCTCTGGGGCCAACGTCCTGACTTTC. Amino acids: CASSLEGLAALSGANVLTF.

This clone came up once. The V call is TRBV28, the J call TRBJ2-1; TRBD1 matches 10 bases. CDR1 is MDHEN, CDR2 SYDVKM, per germline. J lost 9 bases, V lost 4 bases, and 15 bases had no gene match. The CDR3 runs 17 residues. CDR3 sequence: CASSSIQPLTGGVEQFF. In nucleotides, the CDR3 is TGTGCCAGCAGTTCGATTCAACCCTTGACAGGGGGCGTTGAGCAGTTCTTC.